Presented here are 27 T cell receptor beta chains from one specimen sequenced in a study of long-term antiretroviral therapy in people with HIV. An immunoSEQ assay, version v3.0, was performed at survey level. Clones were read by immunoSEQ multiplex PCR, and TCRdb kept only the in-frame ones, dropping some. Of about 36,000 clones listed, over 75% are singletons. This sample comprised unsorted PBMCs, obtained 0.6 years after starting antiretroviral therapy. The receptors come from a man in his late teens or twenties with HIV.

The chain couples TRBV7-9 to TRBJ1-4; no firm D call. The CDR3 sequence is 13 residues long. The germline V gene encodes CDR1 SEHNR and CDR2 FQNEAQ (reference sequence). The ends were cut back, 1 base at V and 3 bases at J, with 3 bases in the middle. This CDR3 reads CASSLGANEKLFF. CDR3 nucleotides: TGTGCCAGCAGCTTAGGGGCTAATGAAAAACTGTTTTTT.

The chain employs TRBV21-1 and TRBJ2-7. TRBV21-1 is classified as a pseudogene. This CDR3 has 15 residues. The CDR3 here is CASSKGFGYPYEQYF. The CDR3 nucleotides are TGTGCCAGCAGCAAAGGTTTCGGCTACCCCTACGAGCAGTACTTC.

The chain combines TRBV19 with TRBJ2-7; 7 bases fit TRBD1. V trimming: 11 bases; J trimming: 2 bases; junction bases outside the gene matches: 9. The CDR3 spans 13 residues. Germline CDR1 LNHDA, CDR2 SQIVND (reference sequence). CDR3 coding DNA: TGTGCCTCTTCAGTACAGGGGACCTACGAGCAGTACTTC. Protein product: CASSVQGTYEQYF.

The rearrangement links TRBV27 to TRBJ2-3; no clear D. The germline CDR1 and CDR2 sequences are MNHEY and SMNVEV (reference sequence). V gave up 6 bases and J gave up 2 bases, with 12 bases separating them. This CDR3 has 14 residues. Here the CDR3 reads CASRTLGNTDTQYF. The CDR3 DNA reads as TGTGCCAGCAGAACTCTGGGCAACACAGATACGCAGTATTTT.

V is TRBV28 and J is TRBJ2-7; possible D gene TRBD1, 6 bases. Germline V gene lookup returns CDR1 MDHEN and CDR2 SYDVKM. This CDR3 spans 13 amino acids. Trimming took 5 bases from V and 3 from J, leaving 11 bases between them. DNA for the CDR3: TGTGCCAGCAGTACAGGGTCTGGCTACGAGCAGTACTTC. Protein: CASSTGSGYEQYF.

This chain connects TRBV6-1 to TRBJ2-2, with D perhaps TRBD2 (6 bases). V was pared by 4 bases and J by 5 bases, with 11 bases between. The length of the CDR3 is 14 residues. CDR1 and CDR2 from the germline V gene are MNHNS and SASEGT. CDR3 nucleotide sequence: TGTGCCAGCAGTGTACTAGCAAGGACCGGGGAGCTGTTTTTT. Translation gives CASSVLARTGELFF.

This rearrangement joins TRBV5-6 to TRBJ2-7; 7 nucleotides align to TRBD1. CDR1 is SGHDT and CDR2 is YYEEEE in the germline V gene. V lost 2 bases, J lost 0 bases, and 5 bases stayed unmatched. The CDR3 consists of 15 residues. The CDR3 nucleotides are TGTGCCAGCAGCTTAGGACAGGCGGGCTCCTACGAGCAGTACTTC. This sequence encodes CASSLGQAGSYEQYF.

V is TRBV5-5 and J is TRBJ2-1; D remains unclear. The CDR3 spans 14 residues. Trimming cost V 2 bases and J 6 bases, with 12 bases left between them. Germline V lookup: CDR1 SGHKS, CDR2 YYEKEE (reference sequence). For the CDR3, the DNA is TGTGCCAGCAGCTTCGGGTTAGGCGGCAATGAGCAGTTCTTC. Protein: CASSFGLGGNEQFF.

The rearrangement links TRBV5-1 to TRBJ2-5; D is undetermined. The CDR3 totals 14 residues. V was cut by 4 bases and J by 7 bases, with 17 bases left in between. Germline values: CDR1 SGHRS, CDR2 YFSETQ. The CDR3 reads CASSLDPGVATQYF. In DNA form, the CDR3 reads TGCGCCAGCAGCCTGGACCCTGGGGTAGCGACCCAGTACTTC.

The J gene is TRBJ2-4, the V gene TRBV18; 8 bases are a match to TRBD1. Germline trimming cut 5 bases from V and 5 bases from J; bases unmatched to any gene: 5. CDR3 length: 14 amino acids. The germline CDR1 and CDR2 sequences are KGHSH and LQKENI. In DNA, the CDR3 is TGTGCCAGCTCATTACAGGGGGGCGAAAACATTCAGTACTTC. It is translated as CASSLQGGENIQYF.

The V and J genes are TRBV6-5 and TRBJ2-7; 10 positions agree with TRBD1. Trimming at V came to 3 bases and at J to 4 bases, leaving 3 bases not matched to a gene. The germline gives CDR1 MNHEY, CDR2 SVGAGI. The CDR3 has 14 amino acids. CDR3 in DNA: TGTGCCAGCAGTTATCAGGACAGGGGGTACGAGCAGTACTTC. It codes for CASSYQDRGYEQYF.

The V call is TRBV5-4, the J call TRBJ1-4; a weak D match, TRBD1 (5 bases). This CDR3 region has 16 residues. CDR1 and CDR2 (germline): SGHNT, YYREEE (reference sequence). V shed 4 bases and J shed 3 bases, with 16 bases lying between them. Written as DNA, the CDR3 is TGTGCCAGCAGCGGTGGCGGGGCCTTAGCTAATGAAAAACTGTTTTTT. This codes for CASSGGGALANEKLFF.

This chain connects TRBV28 to TRBJ1-1; the D is unclear. The CDR3 has 14 amino acids. Germline V gene data show CDR1 as MDHEN and CDR2 as SYDVKM. The V gene lost 3 bases and the J gene lost 0 bases, with 8 bases spanning the gap. CDR3 DNA: TGTGCCAGCAGTTTCAACGGGGTGAACACTGAAGCTTTCTTT. It translates to CASSFNGVNTEAFF.

The rearrangement joins TRBV5-6 to TRBJ1-2; D not certain. This CDR3 has 12 amino acids. V shed 3 bases and J shed 3 bases, with 6 bases lying between them. In germline, CDR1 is SGHDT, CDR2 YYEEEE. The CDR3: CASSSDDYGYTF. The CDR3 coding sequence is TGTGCCAGCAGCTCCGATGACTATGGCTACACCTTC.

The V call is TRBV5-5, the J call TRBJ2-3; D uncertain. V lost 1 base and J 4 bases, leaving 13 bases between the germline ends. The CDR3 length is 15 residues. CDR1 and CDR2 from the germline V gene are SGHKS and YYEKEE (reference sequence). The CDR3: CASSLSYFIADTQYF. CDR3 nucleotide sequence: TGTGCCAGCAGCTTGTCGTATTTTATTGCAGATACGCAGTATTTT. The variable domain in full, with the rest retrieved from reference TRBV5-5 and TRBJ2-3, is DAGVTQSPTHLIKTRGQQVTLRCSPISGHKSVSWYQQVLGQGPQFIFQYYEKEERGRGNFPDRFSARQFPNYSSELNVNALLLGDSALYLCASSLSYFIADTQYFGPGTRLTVL.

The chain joins TRBV4-1 to TRBJ2-1, with TRBD2 identical over 12 bases. The CDR3 loop spans 14 amino acids. V trimming: 9 bases; J trimming: 9 bases; junction bases outside the gene matches: 9. CDR1 is MGHRA, CDR2 YSYEKL, per germline. The DNA of the CDR3 is TGCGCCAGTGATCTAGCGGGAGGGAGTGGTGAGCAGTTCTTC. It encodes CASDLAGGSGEQFF.

CDR3 DNA: TGTGCTAGTGGTTTTGTGAACCTATCTTCATCGGGTTCCCTAAACACCGGGGAGCTGTTTTTT. This gives the protein CASGFVNLSSSGSLNTGELFF. This chain connects TRBV12-5 to TRBJ2-2; D not resolved. Germline values: CDR1 LGHNT, CDR2 FRNRAP. The CDR3 sequence is 21 residues long. V was cut by 3 bases and J by 2 bases, with 28 bases left in between. The whole variable domain, filled in from reference TRBV12-5 and TRBJ2-2, reads DARVTQTPRHKVTEMGQEVTMRCQPILGHNTVFWYRQTMMQGLELLAYFRNRAPLDDSGMPKDRFSAEMPDATLATLKIQPSEPRDSAVYFCASGFVNLSSSGSLNTGELFFGEGSRLTVL.

The chain carries TRBV4-2 and TRBJ2-1, with 8 bases fitting TRBD2. V trimming: 0 bases; J trimming: 0 bases; junction bases outside the gene matches: 1. CDR1 and CDR2 (germline): LGHNA, YNFKEQ. This CDR3 region has 16 residues. CDR3 protein: CASSQDGTSSYNEQFF. In DNA, the CDR3 is TGTGCCAGCAGCCAAGATGGGACTAGCTCCTACAATGAGCAGTTCTTC.

A single count supports this clone. The gene calls are TRBV29-1 and TRBJ1-2; 8 nucleotides line up with TRBD1. Losses at the gene ends were 1 base for V and 4 bases for J; bases not matched to a gene: 8. Germline V CDR1 and CDR2: SQVTM, ANQGSEA. The CDR3 has 15 residues. CDR3 protein: CSVEGRTGFVYGYTF. For the CDR3, the DNA is TGCAGCGTTGAAGGGAGGACAGGGTTTGTCTATGGCTACACCTTC. The variable domain in full, completed from reference TRBV29-1 and TRBJ1-2, reads SAVISQKPSRDICQRGTSLTIQCQVDSQVTMMFWYRQQPGQSLTLIATANQGSEATYESGFVIDKFPISRPNLTFSTLTVSNMSPEDSSIYLCSVEGRTGFVYGYTFGSGTRLTVV.

The chain uses TRBV7-8 and TRBJ2-5; TRBD2 matches 12 bases. The CDR3 totals 18 residues. Unmatched junction bases numbered 11, after V lost 1 base and J lost 5 bases. CDR1 is SGHVS and CDR2 is FQNEAQ in the germline V gene. CDR3 amino acids: CASSLGVTSGRAGETQYF. Written as DNA, the CDR3 is TGTGCCAGCAGCTTAGGGGTGACTAGCGGGAGAGCCGGGGAGACCCAGTACTTC.

This clone was seen more than once but under ten times. The DNA for the CDR3 is TGTGCCAGCAGTGAACGTCAGAACACCGGGGAGCTGTTTTTT. Translated: CASSERQNTGELFF. The chain combines TRBV2 with TRBJ2-2; D is unclear. The CDR3 runs to 14 residues. Germline V gene data show CDR1 as SNHLY and CDR2 as FYNNEI. The V and J ends lost 2 bases and 1 base respectively, with 5 bases between them.

The chain recombines TRBV27 with TRBJ2-1; D remains ambiguous. This CDR3 contains 15 residues. Trimming took off 0 bases at V and 2 bases at J, with 8 bases between the two ends. Germline CDR1 reads MNHEY; CDR2 reads SMNVEV (reference sequence). The chain's CDR3 is CASSLSSFTYNEQFF. Here the CDR3 DNA reads TGTGCCAGCAGTTTATCGTCTTTTACCTACAATGAGCAGTTCTTC.

V is TRBV2 and J is TRBJ1-3, with no clear D. Trimming shortened V by 4 bases and J by 0 bases, and 10 bases separated the two germline ends. Germline V gene lookup returns CDR1 SNHLY and CDR2 FYNNEI. The length of the CDR3 is 15 residues. CDR3 residues: CASSVNGISGNTIYF. The CDR3 nucleotides read TGTGCCAGCAGTGTCAACGGCATCTCTGGAAACACCATATATTTT.

The V call is TRBV5-1, the J call TRBJ2-7; 9 nucleotides agree with TRBD1. The germline gives CDR1 SGHRS, CDR2 YFSETQ. The CDR3 length is 15 residues. After removal of 4 bases from V and 0 bases from J, the junction contained 5 bases not matched to a gene. Here the CDR3 DNA reads TGCGCCAGCAGCCGGCCGGGACAGGGCTCCTACGAGCAGTACTTC. Protein sequence: CASSRPGQGSYEQYF.

CDR3 region: CASSLALPGAGTGELFF. The CDR3 region has the DNA TGCGCCAGCAGCTTGGCCCTCCCGGGGGCAGGCACCGGGGAGCTGTTTTTT. The chain couples TRBV5-1 to TRBJ2-2; D is tentatively TRBD1 or TRBD2 (6 bases each). V lost 0 bases and J lost 4, with 16 bases in between. The germline gives CDR1 SGHRS, CDR2 YFSETQ. The CDR3 contains 17 residues.

The chain is built from TRBV7-6 and TRBJ1-4; 8 nucleotides align to TRBD1. The J segment lost 7 bases and the V segment lost 1 base, leaving 2 bases of the junction unmatched. This CDR3 comprises 14 residues. Germline lookup yields CDR1 SGHVS and CDR2 FNYEAQ. Here the CDR3 DNA reads TGTGCCAGCAGCTTAGGGACAGGGCTTGAAAAACTGTTTTTT. Protein product: CASSLGTGLEKLFF. Together with reference TRBV7-6 and TRBJ1-4, the CDR3 gives the full variable domain: GAGVSQSPRYKVTKRGQDVALRCDPISGHVSLYWYRQALGQGPEFLTYFNYEAQQDKSGLPNDRFSAERPEGSISTLTIQRTEQRDSAMYRCASSLGTGLEKLFFGSGTQLSVL.

This chain uses TRBV19 with TRBJ2-2; 10 bases align to TRBD2. The ends lost 1 base at V and 6 bases at J; junction bases unmatched: 5. Looked up from germline, CDR1 is LNHDA and CDR2 is SQIVND (reference sequence). This CDR3 has 16 amino acids. CDR3 loop: CASSIVPAGGPGELFF. In nucleotides, the CDR3 is TGTGCCAGTAGTATAGTTCCAGCGGGGGGGCCCGGGGAGCTGTTTTTT. Full variable domain (missing parts from reference TRBV19 and TRBJ2-2): DGGITQSPKYLFRKEGQNVTLSCEQNLNHDAMYWYRQDPGQGLRLIYYSQIVNDFQKGDIAEGYSVSREKKESFPLTVTSAQKNPTAFYLCASSIVPAGGPGELFFGEGSRLTVL.